This TCR beta chain was sequenced for a study of blood T cell repertoires in COVID-19. The overall study: Some COVID-19 samples were acute and others convalescent; all came from the United States, Italy and Spain. PBMCs, B-cell-depleted T cells, or T cells were the source of the cDNA or gDNA that made up the material.

Membership in each cohort depended on participant-reported clinical history. Measured with immunoSEQ multiplex PCR; TCRdb has only the in-frame clones, and not every one. The data show approximately 160,000 clones, about 83% seen once. The CDR3 loop spans 15 amino acids. V was clipped by 5 bases and J by 2 bases; unmatched bases: 6. Germline V lookup: CDR1 PRHDT, CDR2 FYEKMQ (reference sequence). The sequencing sample was made of PBMCs or T cells enriched from blood (not recorded which). This sequence was found in a woman between 50 and 59 years old in a cohort exposed to, infected with or recovered from COVID-19 (not recorded which). The V gene is TRBV13, the J gene TRBJ2-3; 8 nucleotides align to TRBD1. The CDR3 region is CASSPWTGNTDTQYF. The CDR3 nucleotides are TGTGCCAGCAGCCCGTGGACAGGGAACACAGATACGCAGTATTTT.